This T cell receptor (beta chain) originates from a study of control samples from healthy donors and cancer patients. There are 15 residues in the CDR3. V was clipped by 6 bases and J by 5 bases, with 19 bases between them. Germline loops: CDR1 MDHEN, CDR2 SYDVKM. Within the sample, this clone is medium-sized. Data came from immunoSEQ multiplex PCR; TCRdb stores just in-frame clones and leaves some out. The table shows about 160,000 clones, with 90% to 95% occurring only once. The clonotype was recovered from a man between 18 and 35 years old in good health. The sample taken for sequencing was blood. This chain links TRBV28 with TRBJ1-1; D gene unclear. This CDR3 is CASRPHGRRRTEAFF. The CDR3 coding sequence is TGTGCCAGCAGACCTCATGGGCGAAGAAGGACTGAAGCTTTCTTT.